The rows below give T cell receptor beta chains drawn from one sample of a study of T cell repertoires in cytomegalovirus infection. No cognate antigen is known for these TCRs. Each CDR3 protein gets one entry after TCRdb re-called the reads with MiXCR. The repertoire consists of 650,000 to 900,000 distinct CDR3 sequences, with approximately 32% occurring once and the leading ten covering around 14%. The material sequenced was cultured CD8+ T cells from PBMCs, taken from culture after CMV antigen stimulation. Every receptor here comes from a human donor in good health (CMV status not recorded). Some clones in this sample may be carry-over from other donors' samples. CDR3s leave out the opening cysteine and the closing phenylalanine or tryptophan. Size tells how often a clone was seen (once, few, many) or the class of an expanded clone, and some rows leave it out.

abundance	v_gene	j_gene	CDR3aa
few	TRBV2	TRBJ2-7	ASSEGPGSQSYEQY
.	TRBV7-6	TRBJ2-1	ASSPWTGLRF
.	TRBV12-3/TRBV12-4	TRBJ2-7	ASSFSPANEQY
.	TRBV3-1	TRBJ2-7	ASSQGLGFGYEQY
.	TRBV12-3/TRBV12-4	TRBJ2-7	ASSLGTGGSEY
.	TRBV7-8	TRBJ1-5	ASSPQGRRSNQPQH
few	TRBV2	TRBJ1-1	ANKSYRTGVAEAF
.	TRBV7-1	TRBJ2-7	ASSPTAGQGIYEQY
.	TRBV6-6	TRBJ2-2	ASCLGAPPGELF
.	TRBV15	TRBJ1-2	ATSRDTGDSDYT
many	TRBV19	TRBJ1-1	ASSRGTEAF
.	TRBV7-2	TRBJ2-7	ASSLGDSEY
.	TRBV12-3/TRBV12-4	TRBJ1-6	ASSLTDEYNSPLH
few	TRBV20-1	TRBJ1-1	SARAGGQNTEAF
few	TRBV19	TRBJ2-7	ASSYGYTYEQY
.	TRBV5-5	TRBJ1-1	ASSLNYEGFRNTEAF
.	TRBV2	TRBJ2-3	ASQRGVVSTDTQY
.	TRBV7-6	TRBJ1-2	ASREGAGYGYT
few	TRBV6-5	TRBJ1-1	ASSYFDWTFGSGAF
.	TRBV11-2	TRBJ2-3	ASSLEERGVADTQY
.	TRBV6-8	TRBJ2-1	AGGVRSVQF
.	TRBV12-3/TRBV12-4	TRBJ2-7	ASTVTGTYEQY
few	TRBV12-3/TRBV12-4	TRBJ1-2	ASSAPGVDYGYT
few	TRBV6-5	TRBJ1-1	ASSYGPGGADTEAF
.	TRBV13	TRBJ2-2	ASSLGWSLGELF
few	TRBV4-1	TRBJ2-1	ASSHYSGNYNEQF
.	TRBV7-9	TRBJ1-1	ASSLRDAF
few	TRBV6-1	TRBJ2-1	ASDPFLAINEQF
.	TRBV5-6	TRBJ1-6	ASSLARGKRSPLH